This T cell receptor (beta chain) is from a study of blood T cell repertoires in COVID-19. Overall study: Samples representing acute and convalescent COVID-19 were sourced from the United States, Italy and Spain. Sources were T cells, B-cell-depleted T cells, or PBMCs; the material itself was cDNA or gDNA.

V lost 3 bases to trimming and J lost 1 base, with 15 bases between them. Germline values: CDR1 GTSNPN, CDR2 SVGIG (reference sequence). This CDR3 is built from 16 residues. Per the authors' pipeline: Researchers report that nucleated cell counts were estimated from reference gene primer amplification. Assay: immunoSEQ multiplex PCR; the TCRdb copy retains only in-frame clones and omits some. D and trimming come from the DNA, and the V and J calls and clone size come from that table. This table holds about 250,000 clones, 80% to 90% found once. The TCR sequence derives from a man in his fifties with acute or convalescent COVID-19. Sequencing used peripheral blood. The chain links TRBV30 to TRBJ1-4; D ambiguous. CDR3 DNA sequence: TGTGCCTGGAGACGGTCGATATCGGTAACTAATGAAAAACTGTTTTTT. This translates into CAWRRSISVTNEKLFF.